The 6 T cell receptor beta chains given below trace back to one sample, sequenced in a study of T cell responses to AZD1222 COVID-19 vaccine. Libraries were prepared by immunoSEQ multiplex PCR; TCRdb keeps only in-frame clonotypes and omits some of them. The data show roughly 160,000 clones, with 80% to 90% seen just once and 6% to 8% held by the top ten. The sample was peripheral blood, taken on day 0 of AZD1222 vaccination. Receptor source: an adult in good health.

CDR3 loop: CASSQGHSYNSPLHF. The CDR3 nucleotides read TGCGCCAGCAGCCAAGGGCACAGCTATAATTCACCCCTCCACTTT. This chain connects TRBV4-1 to TRBJ1-6, with D uncertain. This CDR3 is 15 amino acids long. Germline CDR1 reads MGHRA; CDR2 reads YSYEKL. The germline V and J ends were trimmed by 1 base and 3 bases, with 7 bases remaining between them.

J is TRBJ2-7 and V is TRBV21-1; TRBD1, as called in the table, went unchecked against the DNA. TRBV21-1 counts as a pseudogene. The CDR3 is 14 residues long. The CDR3 is CASSPRQGTYEQYF. As DNA, the CDR3 is TGTGCCAGCAGCCCCCGACAGGGGACCTACGAGCAGTACTTC.

The genes are TRBV27 and TRBJ2-1, with a possible D match to TRBD2 (5 bases). The CDR3 runs to 13 residues. The V and J ends lost 7 bases and 5 bases respectively, with 12 bases between them. Germline values: CDR1 MNHEY, CDR2 SMNVEV (reference sequence). The CDR3 spells CASKGLINNEQFF. In DNA, the CDR3 is TGTGCCAGCAAAGGACTGATAAACAATGAGCAGTTCTTC.

The count of this clone is one. The rearrangement joins TRBV4-3 to TRBJ2-7; D gene uncertain. CDR1 and CDR2 from the germline V gene are LGHNA and YSLEER. The CDR3 runs 21 residues. V lost 3 bases to trimming and J lost 3 bases, with 33 bases between them. The CDR3 region is CASSHDLLSTPRLRNLYEQYF. The CDR3 region has the DNA TGCGCCAGCAGCCACGATCTACTTTCCACCCCCCGATTGCGGAACCTCTACGAGCAGTACTTC.

V is TRBV2 and J is TRBJ2-2, with D perhaps TRBD2 (6 bases). Germline V gene lookup returns CDR1 SNHLY and CDR2 FYNNEI. This CDR3 is 13 amino acids long. The germline V and J ends were trimmed by 5 bases and 7 bases, with 11 bases remaining between them. In DNA form, the CDR3 reads TGTGCCAGCAGTCAAAGGGGAGGCGGGGAGCTGTTTTTT. This codes for CASSQRGGGELFF. Complete variable domain (other parts from reference TRBV2 and TRBJ2-2): EPEVTQTPSHQVTQMGQEVILRCVPISNHLYFYWYRQILGQKVEFLVSFYNNEISEKSEIFDDQFSVERPDGSNFTLKIRSTKLEDSAMYFCASSQRGGGELFFGEGSRLTVL.

The chain is built from TRBV7-2 and TRBJ2-7, with 7 bases matching TRBD2. V shed 5 bases, J shed 2 bases, and the junction held 6 bases outside the gene matches. From germline, CDR1 is SGHTA and CDR2 FQGNSA. The CDR3 has 14 residues. CDR3 region: CASSGTMIAYEQYF. DNA of the CDR3: TGTGCCAGCAGCGGGACTATGATCGCCTACGAGCAGTACTTC.